A single sample is the source of the 2 T cell receptor beta chains below, sequenced in a study of shared clonotypes between healthy human individuals. Assay: immunoSEQ multiplex PCR; the TCRdb copy retains only in-frame clones and omits some. In the table there are about 2.3 million clones, around 90% of which are singletons. The specimen sequenced was naive CD4+ T cells from PBMCs. Subset reported: CD45RA+ positively selected. The source of these receptors is a man younger than 30 in good health. Some clones in this sample may be carry-over from other donors' samples.

On this clone: Other DNA sequences in this sample translate to the same CDR3. The chain links TRBV19 to TRBJ2-7, with 7 bases identical to TRBD1. The CDR3 is 13 amino acids. Germline lookup yields CDR1 LNHDA and CDR2 SQIVND (reference sequence). The ends lost 4 bases at V and 3 bases at J; junction bases unmatched: 3. CDR3 DNA sequence: TGTGCCAGTAGTACGACAGGGCTCTACGAGCAGTACTTC. It yields the protein CASSTTGLYEQYF.

The chain has TRBV28 and TRBJ2-3, with 8 bases identical to TRBD1. J gave up 4 bases and V 6 bases, and 9 bases lay outside the gene matches. Germline V gene lookup returns CDR1 MDHEN and CDR2 SYDVKM. This CDR3 region has 15 residues. CDR3 bases: TGTGCCAGCAGCGATACAGACAGGGGACCAGATACGCAGTATTTT. Amino acids: CASSDTDRGPDTQYF.